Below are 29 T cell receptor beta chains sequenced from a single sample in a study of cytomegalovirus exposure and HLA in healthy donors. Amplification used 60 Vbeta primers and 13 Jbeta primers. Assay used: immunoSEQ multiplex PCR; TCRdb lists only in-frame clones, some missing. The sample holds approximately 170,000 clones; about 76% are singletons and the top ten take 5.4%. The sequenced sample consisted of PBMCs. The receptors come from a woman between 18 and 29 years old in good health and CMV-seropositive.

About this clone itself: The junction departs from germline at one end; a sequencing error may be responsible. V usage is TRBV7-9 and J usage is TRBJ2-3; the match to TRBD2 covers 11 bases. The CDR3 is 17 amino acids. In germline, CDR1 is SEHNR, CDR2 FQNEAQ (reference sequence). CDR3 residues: CSSSLATSGANTDTQYF. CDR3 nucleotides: TGTTCCAGCAGCTTAGCGACTAGCGGGGCCAACACAGATACGCAGTATTTT.

The CDR3 region is CASSPGTEISYEQYF. In DNA, the CDR3 is TGTGCCAGCAGTCCCGGGACAGAAATTTCCTACGAGCAGTACTTC. This chain connects TRBV27 to TRBJ2-7; 7 positions match TRBD1. Germline assignment: CDR1 MNHEY and CDR2 SMNVEV (reference sequence). V dropped 5 bases and J dropped 1; count of bases not matched to a gene: 8. This CDR3 has 15 amino acids.

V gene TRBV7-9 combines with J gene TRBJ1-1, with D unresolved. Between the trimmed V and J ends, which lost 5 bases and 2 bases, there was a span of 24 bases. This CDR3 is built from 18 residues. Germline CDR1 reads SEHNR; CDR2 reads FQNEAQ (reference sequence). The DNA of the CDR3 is TGTGCCAGCAGCCTATCCTGGCTCCCGGAGGGAAAAAACACTGAAGCTTTCTTT. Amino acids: CASSLSWLPEGKNTEAFF.

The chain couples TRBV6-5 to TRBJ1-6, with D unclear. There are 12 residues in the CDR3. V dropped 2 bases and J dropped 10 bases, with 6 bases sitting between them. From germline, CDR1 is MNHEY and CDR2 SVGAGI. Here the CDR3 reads CASSYLKSPLHF. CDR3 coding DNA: TGTGCCAGCAGTTACCTAAAATCACCCCTCCACTTT.

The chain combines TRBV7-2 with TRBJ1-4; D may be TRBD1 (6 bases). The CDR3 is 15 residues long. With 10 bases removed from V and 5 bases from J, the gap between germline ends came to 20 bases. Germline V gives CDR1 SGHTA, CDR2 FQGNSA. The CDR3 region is CATSVLGGRNEKLFF. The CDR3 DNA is TGTGCCACCTCAGTTCTGGGGGGGCGCAATGAAAAACTGTTTTTT.

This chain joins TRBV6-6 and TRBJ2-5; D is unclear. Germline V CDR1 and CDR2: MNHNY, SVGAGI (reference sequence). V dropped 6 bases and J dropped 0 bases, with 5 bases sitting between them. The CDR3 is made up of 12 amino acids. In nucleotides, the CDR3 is TGTGCCAGCAGGAGGTACCAAGAGACCCAGTACTTC. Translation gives CASRRYQETQYF.

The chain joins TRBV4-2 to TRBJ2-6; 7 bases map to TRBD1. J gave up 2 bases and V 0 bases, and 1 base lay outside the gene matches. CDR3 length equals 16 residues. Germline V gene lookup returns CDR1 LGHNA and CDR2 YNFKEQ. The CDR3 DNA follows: TGTGCCAGCAGCCAAGAAGGGGGCGCTGGGGCCAACGTCCTGACTTTC. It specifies CASSQEGGAGANVLTF.

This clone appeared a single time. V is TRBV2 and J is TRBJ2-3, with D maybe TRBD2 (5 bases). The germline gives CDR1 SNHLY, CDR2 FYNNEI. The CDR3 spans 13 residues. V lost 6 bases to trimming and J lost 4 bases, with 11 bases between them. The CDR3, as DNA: TGTGCCAGCAGCGGGGAAGGTGCAGATACGCAGTATTTT. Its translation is CASSGEGADTQYF.

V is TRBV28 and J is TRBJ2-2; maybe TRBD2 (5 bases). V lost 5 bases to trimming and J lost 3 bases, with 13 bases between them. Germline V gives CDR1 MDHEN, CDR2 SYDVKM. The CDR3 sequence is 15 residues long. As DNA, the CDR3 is TGTGCCAGCAGTCGACCTCGGGGTTACACCGGGGAGCTGTTTTTT. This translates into CASSRPRGYTGELFF.

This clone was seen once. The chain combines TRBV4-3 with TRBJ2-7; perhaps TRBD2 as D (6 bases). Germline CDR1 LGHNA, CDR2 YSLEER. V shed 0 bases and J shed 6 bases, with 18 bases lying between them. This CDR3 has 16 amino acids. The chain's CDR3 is CASSQDLRVSGAEQYF. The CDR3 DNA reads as TGCGCCAGCAGCCAAGATCTCAGGGTATCGGGAGCCGAGCAGTACTTC.

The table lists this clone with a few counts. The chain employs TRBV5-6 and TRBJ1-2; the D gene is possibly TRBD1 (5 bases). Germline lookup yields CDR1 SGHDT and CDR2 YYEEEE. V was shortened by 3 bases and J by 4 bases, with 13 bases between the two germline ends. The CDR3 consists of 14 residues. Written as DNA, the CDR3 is TGTGCCAGCAGCTCTAGAGACAGACCCTATGGCTACACCTTC. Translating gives CASSSRDRPYGYTF.

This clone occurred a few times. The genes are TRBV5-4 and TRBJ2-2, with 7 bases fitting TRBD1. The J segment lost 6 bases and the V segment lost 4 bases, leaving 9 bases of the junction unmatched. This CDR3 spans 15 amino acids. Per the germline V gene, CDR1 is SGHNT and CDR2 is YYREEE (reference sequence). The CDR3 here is CASSIFGQAAGELFF. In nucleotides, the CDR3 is TGTGCCAGCAGCATCTTCGGACAGGCGGCCGGGGAGCTGTTTTTT.

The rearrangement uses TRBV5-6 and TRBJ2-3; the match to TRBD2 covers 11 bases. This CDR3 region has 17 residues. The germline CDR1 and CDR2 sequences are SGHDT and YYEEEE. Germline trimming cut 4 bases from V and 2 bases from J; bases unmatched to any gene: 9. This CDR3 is CASSRTVAGGTTDTQYF. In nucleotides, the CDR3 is TGTGCCAGCAGCCGGACGGTAGCGGGGGGGACCACAGATACGCAGTATTTT. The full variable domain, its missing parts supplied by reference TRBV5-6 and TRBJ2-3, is DAGVTQSPTHLIKTRGQQVTLRCSPKSGHDTVSWYQQALGQGPQFIFQYYEEEERQRGNFPDRFSGHQFPNYSSELNVNALLLGDSALYLCASSRTVAGGTTDTQYFGPGTRLTVL.

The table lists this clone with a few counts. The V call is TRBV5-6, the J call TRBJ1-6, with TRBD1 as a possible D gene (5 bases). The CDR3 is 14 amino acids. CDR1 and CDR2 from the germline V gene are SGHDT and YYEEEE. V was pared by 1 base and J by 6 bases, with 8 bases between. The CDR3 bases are TGTGCCAGCAGCTTGACAGGACCTAATTCACCCCTCCACTTT. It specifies CASSLTGPNSPLHF.

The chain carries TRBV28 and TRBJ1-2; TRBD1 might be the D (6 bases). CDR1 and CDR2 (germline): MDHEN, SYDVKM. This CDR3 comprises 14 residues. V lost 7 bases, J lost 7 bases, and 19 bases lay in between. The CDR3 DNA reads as TGTGCCAGCACTCGGGGCAGGGGCGGGTCTGGCTACACCTTC. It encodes CASTRGRGGSGYTF.

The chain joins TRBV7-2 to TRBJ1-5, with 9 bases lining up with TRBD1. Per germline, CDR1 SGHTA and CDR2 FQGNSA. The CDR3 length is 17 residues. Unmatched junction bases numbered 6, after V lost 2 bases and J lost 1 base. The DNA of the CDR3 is TGTGCCAGCAGCTTATACCCGACAGGGGGAAGCAATCAGCCCCAGCATTTT. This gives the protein CASSLYPTGGSNQPQHF. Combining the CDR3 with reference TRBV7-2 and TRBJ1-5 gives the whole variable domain GAGVSQSPSNKVTEKGKDVELRCDPISGHTALYWYRQSLGQGLEFLIYFQGNSAPDKSGLPSDRFSAERTGGSVSTLTIQRTQQEDSAVYLCASSLYPTGGSNQPQHFGDGTRLSIL.

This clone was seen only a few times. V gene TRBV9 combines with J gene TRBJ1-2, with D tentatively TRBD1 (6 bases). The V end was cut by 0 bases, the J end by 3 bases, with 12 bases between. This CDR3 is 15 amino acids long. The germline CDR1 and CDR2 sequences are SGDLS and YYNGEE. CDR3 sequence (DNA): TGTGCCAGCAGCGTAGACAGGGTGGAGGACTATGGCTACACCTTC. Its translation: CASSVDRVEDYGYTF.

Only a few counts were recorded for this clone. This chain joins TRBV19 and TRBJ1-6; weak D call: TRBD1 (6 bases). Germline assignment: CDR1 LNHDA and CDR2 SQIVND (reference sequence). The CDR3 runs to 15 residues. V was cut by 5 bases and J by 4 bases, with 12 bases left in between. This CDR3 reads CASSSSTGYNSPLHF. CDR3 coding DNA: TGTGCCAGTAGTTCGTCGACAGGTTATAATTCACCCCTCCACTTT.

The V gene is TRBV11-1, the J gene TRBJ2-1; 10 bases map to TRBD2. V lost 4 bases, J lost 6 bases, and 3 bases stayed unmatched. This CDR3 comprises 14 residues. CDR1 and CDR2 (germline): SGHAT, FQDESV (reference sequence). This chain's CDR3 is CASSYVAGGNEQFF. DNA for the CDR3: TGTGCCAGCAGCTACGTAGCGGGGGGCAATGAGCAGTTCTTC.

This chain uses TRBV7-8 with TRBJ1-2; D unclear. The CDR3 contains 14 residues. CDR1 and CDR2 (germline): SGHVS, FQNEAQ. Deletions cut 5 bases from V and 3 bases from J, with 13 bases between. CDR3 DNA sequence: TGTGCCAGCAGCCGGACGGGAGAGCACTATGGCTACACCTTC. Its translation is CASSRTGEHYGYTF.

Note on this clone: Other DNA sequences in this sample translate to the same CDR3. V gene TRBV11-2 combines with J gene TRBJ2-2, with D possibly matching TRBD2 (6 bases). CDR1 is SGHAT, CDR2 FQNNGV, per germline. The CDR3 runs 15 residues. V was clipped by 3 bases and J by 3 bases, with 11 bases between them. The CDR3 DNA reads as TGTGCCAGCAGCTTTCGGGGGACGGACACCGGGGAGCTGTTTTTT. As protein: CASSFRGTDTGELFF.

DNA for the CDR3: TGTGCCAGCAGTTCTCCGGGAGGAACTACTGAAGCTTTCTTT. Translation: CASSSPGGTTEAFF. The chain couples TRBV6-5 to TRBJ1-1; no clear D gene. The CDR3 is 14 amino acids. The V end was cut by 4 bases, the J end by 5 bases, with 14 bases between. Germline CDR1 reads MNHEY; CDR2 reads SVGAGI.

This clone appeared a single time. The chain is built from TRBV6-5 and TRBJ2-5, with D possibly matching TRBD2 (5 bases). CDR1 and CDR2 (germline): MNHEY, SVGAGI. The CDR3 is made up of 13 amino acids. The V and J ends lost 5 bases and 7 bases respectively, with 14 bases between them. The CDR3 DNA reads TGTGCCAGCAGTCGGGGTCCTCGGGGGACCCAGTACTTC. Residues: CASSRGPRGTQYF.

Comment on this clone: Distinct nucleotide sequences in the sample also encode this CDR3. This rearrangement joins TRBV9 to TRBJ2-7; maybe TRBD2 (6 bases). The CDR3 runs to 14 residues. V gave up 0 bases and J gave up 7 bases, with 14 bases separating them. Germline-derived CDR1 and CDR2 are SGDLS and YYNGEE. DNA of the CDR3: TGTGCCAGCAGCGTAGGCGGCGGGGCGCGTGAGCAGTACTTC. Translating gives CASSVGGGAREQYF.

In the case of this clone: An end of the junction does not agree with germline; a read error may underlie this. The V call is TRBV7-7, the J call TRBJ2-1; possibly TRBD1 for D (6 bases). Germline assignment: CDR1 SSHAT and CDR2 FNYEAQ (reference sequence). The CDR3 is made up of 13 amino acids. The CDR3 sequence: CASSTDRNNEQFF. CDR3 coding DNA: TGTGCTAGCAGTACCGACAGGAACAATGAGCAGTTCTTC.

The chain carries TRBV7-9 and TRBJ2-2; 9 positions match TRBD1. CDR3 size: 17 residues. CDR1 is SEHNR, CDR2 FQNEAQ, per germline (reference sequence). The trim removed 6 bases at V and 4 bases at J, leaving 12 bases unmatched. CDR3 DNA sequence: TGTGCCAGCAGTTCCACGGGCGGACAGGGGACCACCGGGGAGCTGTTTTTT. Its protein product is CASSSTGGQGTTGELFF.

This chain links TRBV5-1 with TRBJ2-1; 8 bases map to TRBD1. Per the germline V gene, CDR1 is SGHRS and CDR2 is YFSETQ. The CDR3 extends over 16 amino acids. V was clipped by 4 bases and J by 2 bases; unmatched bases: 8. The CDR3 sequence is CASSPDRGWPYNEQFF. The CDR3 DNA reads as TGCGCCAGCAGCCCCGACAGGGGATGGCCCTACAATGAGCAGTTCTTC.

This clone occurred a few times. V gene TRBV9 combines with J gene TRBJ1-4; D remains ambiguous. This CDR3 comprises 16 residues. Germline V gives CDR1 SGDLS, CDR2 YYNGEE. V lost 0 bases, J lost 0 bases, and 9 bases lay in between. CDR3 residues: CASSVAVGATNEKLFF. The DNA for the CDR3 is TGTGCCAGCAGCGTAGCTGTGGGCGCAACTAATGAAAAACTGTTTTTT.

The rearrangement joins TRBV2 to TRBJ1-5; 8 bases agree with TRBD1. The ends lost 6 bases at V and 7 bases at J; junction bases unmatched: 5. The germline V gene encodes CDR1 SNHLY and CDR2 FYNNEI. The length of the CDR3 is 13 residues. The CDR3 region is CASRLRGQQPQHF. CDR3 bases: TGTGCCAGCAGGCTCAGGGGGCAGCAGCCCCAGCATTTT.